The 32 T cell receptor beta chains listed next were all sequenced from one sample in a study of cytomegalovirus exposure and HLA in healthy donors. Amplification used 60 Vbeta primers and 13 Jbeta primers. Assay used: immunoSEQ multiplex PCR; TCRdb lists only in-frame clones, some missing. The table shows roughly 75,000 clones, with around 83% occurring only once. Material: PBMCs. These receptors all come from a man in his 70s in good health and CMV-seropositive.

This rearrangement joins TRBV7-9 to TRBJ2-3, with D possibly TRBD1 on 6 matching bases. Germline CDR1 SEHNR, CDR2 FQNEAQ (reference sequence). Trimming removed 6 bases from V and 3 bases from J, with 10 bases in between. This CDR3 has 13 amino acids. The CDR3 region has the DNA TGTGCCAGCAGTCCAGGGGAAACAGATACGCAGTATTTT. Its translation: CASSPGETDTQYF. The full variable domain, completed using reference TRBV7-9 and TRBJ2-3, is DTGVSQNPRHKITKRGQNVTFRCDPISEHNRLYWYRQTLGQGPEFLTYFQNEAQLEKSRLLSDRFSAERPKGSFSTLEIQRTEQGDSAMYLCASSPGETDTQYFGPGTRLTVL.

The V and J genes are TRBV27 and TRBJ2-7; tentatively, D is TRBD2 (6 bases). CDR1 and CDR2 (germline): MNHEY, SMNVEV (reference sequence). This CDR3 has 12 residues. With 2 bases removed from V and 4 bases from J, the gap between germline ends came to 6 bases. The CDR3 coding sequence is TGTGCCAGCAGTTTAGGGGGGTACGAGCAGTACTTC. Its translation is CASSLGGYEQYF.

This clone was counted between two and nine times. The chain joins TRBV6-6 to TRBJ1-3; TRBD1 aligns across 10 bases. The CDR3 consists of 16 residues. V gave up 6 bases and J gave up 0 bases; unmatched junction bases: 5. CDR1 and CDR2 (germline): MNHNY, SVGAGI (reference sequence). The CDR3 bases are TGTGCCAGCAGGGACAGGGGGTTATTCTCTGGAAACACCATATATTTT. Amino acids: CASRDRGLFSGNTIYF.

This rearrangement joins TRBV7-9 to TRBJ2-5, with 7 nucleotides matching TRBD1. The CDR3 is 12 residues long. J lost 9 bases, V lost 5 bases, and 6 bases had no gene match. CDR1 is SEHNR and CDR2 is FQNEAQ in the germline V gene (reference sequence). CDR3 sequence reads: CASSPDRAAQYF. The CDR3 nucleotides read TGTGCCAGCAGCCCCGACAGGGCGGCCCAGTACTTC.

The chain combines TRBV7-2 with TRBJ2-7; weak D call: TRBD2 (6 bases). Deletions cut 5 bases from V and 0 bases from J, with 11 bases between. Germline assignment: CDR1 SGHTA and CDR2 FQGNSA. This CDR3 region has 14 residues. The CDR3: CASSRGRSSYEQYF. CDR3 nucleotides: TGTGCCAGCAGCCGGGGGAGGAGCTCCTACGAGCAGTACTTC.

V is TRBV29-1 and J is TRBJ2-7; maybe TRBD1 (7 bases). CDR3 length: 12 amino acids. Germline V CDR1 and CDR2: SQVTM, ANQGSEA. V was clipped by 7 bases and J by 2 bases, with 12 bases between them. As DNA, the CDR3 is TGCAGCGGGCGGGGACAGACCTACGAGCAGTACTTC. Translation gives CSGRGQTYEQYF.

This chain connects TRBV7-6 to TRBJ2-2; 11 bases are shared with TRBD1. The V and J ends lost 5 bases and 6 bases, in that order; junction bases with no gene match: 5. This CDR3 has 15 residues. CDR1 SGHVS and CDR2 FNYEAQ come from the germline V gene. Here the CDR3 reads CASSLGQGAPGELFF. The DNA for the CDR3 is TGTGCCAGCAGCCTAGGACAGGGGGCTCCCGGGGAGCTGTTTTTT.

The CDR3 DNA follows: TGCGCCAGCAGCCAAGATTCAGGCCGGACTATAACAGAGACCCAGTACTTC. Amino acids: CASSQDSGRTITETQYF. The gene calls are TRBV4-1 and TRBJ2-5, with D tentatively TRBD2 (6 bases). Germline V lookup: CDR1 MGHRA, CDR2 YSYEKL. Trimming took 0 bases from V and 4 from J, leaving 18 bases between them. CDR3 length equals 17 residues.

The CDR3 DNA sequence: TGCGCCAGCAGCTTGGAAGGGGGACCCTACAATGAGCAGTTCTTC. Protein sequence: CASSLEGGPYNEQFF. The rearrangement joins TRBV5-1 to TRBJ2-1; TRBD1 might be the D (6 bases). Trimming took off 0 bases at V and 2 bases at J, with 9 bases between the two ends. Germline CDR1 SGHRS, CDR2 YFSETQ. The CDR3 runs 15 residues.

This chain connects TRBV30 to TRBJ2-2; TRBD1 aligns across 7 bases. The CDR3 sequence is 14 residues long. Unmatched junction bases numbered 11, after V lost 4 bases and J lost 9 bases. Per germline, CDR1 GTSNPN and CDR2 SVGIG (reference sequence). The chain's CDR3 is CAWTPGQIRRELFF. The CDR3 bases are TGTGCCTGGACCCCGGGACAGATTCGCAGGGAGCTGTTTTTT.

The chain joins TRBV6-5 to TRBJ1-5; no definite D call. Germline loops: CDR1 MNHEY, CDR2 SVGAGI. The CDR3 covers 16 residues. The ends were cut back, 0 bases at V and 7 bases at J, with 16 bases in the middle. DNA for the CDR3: TGTGCCAGCAGTTACTCTCGGGAGACTGGGAGGCAGCCCCAGCATTTT. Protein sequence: CASSYSRETGRQPQHF.

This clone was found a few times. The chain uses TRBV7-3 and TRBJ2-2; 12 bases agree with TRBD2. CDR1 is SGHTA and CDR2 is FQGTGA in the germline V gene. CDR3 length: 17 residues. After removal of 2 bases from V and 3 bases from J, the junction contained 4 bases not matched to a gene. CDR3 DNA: TGTGCCAGCAGCTTACAGCGACTAGCGGGGGACACCGGGGAGCTGTTTTTT. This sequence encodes CASSLQRLAGDTGELFF. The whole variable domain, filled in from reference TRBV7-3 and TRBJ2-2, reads GAGVSQTPSNKVTEKGKYVELRCDPISGHTALYWYRQSLGQGPEFLIYFQGTGAADDSGLPNDRFFAVRPEGSVSTLKIQRTERGDSAVYLCASSLQRLAGDTGELFFGEGSRLTVL.

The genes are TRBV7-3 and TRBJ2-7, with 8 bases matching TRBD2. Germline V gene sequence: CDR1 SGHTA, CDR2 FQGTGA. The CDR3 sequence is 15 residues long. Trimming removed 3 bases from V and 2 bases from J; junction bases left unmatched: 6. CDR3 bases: TGTGCCAGCAGCTTCTCAGCGGGGGATCCCTACGAGCAGTACTTC. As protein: CASSFSAGDPYEQYF.

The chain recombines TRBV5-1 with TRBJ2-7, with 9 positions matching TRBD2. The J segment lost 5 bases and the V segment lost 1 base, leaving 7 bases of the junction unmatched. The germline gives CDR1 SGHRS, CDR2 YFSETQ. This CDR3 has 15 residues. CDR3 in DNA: TGCGCCAGCAGCTTGTTGGTAGCGGGAGTTCACGAGCAGTACTTC. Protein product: CASSLLVAGVHEQYF.

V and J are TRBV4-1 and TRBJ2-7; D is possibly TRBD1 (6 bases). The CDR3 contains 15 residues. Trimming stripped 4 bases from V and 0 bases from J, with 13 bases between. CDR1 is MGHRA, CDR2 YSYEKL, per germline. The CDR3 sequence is CASSLTTGSSYEQYF. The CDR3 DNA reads TGCGCCAGCAGCCTAACAACAGGGAGCTCCTACGAGCAGTACTTC.

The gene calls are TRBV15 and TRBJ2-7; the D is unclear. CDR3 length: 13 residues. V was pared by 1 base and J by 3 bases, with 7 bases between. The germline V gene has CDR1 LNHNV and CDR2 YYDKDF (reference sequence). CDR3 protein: CATSRAVHYEQYF. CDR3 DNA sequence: TGTGCCACCAGCAGAGCCGTACACTACGAGCAGTACTTC. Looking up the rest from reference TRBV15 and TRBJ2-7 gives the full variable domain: DAMVIQNPRYQVTQFGKPVTLSCSQTLNHNVMYWYQQKSSQAPKLLFHYYDKDFNNEADTPDNFQSRRPNTSFCFLDIRSPGLGDTAMYLCATSRAVHYEQYFGPGTRLTVT.

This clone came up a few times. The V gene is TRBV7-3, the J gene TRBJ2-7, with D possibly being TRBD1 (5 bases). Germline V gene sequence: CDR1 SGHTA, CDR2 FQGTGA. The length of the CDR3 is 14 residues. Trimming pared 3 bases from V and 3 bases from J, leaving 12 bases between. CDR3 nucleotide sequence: TGTGCCAGCAGCTTGGGGCAGATCTACTACGAGCAGTACTTC. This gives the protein CASSLGQIYYEQYF. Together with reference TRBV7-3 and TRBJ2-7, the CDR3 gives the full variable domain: GAGVSQTPSNKVTEKGKYVELRCDPISGHTALYWYRQSLGQGPEFLIYFQGTGAADDSGLPNDRFFAVRPEGSVSTLKIQRTERGDSAVYLCASSLGQIYYEQYFGPGTRLTVT.

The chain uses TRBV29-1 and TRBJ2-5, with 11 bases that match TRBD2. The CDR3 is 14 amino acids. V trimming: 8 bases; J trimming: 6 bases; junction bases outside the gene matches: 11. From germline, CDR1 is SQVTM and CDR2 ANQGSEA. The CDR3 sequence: CSTRSSGGVQTQYF. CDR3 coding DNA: TGCAGCACTCGGAGTAGCGGGGGGGTACAGACCCAGTACTTC.

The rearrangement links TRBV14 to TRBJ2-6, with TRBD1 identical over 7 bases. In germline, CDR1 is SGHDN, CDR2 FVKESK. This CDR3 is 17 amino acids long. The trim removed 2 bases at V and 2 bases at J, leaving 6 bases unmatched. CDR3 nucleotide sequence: TGTGCCAGCAGCCAAAACAGGGGAGTGCCTGGGGCCAACGTCCTGACTTTC. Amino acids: CASSQNRGVPGANVLTF.

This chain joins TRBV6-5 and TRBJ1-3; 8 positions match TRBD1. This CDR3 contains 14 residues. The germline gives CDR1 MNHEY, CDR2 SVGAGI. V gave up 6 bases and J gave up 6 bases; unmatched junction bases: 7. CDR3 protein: CASSSQGAKNTIYF. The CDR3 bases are TGTGCCAGCAGCTCTCAGGGGGCGAAAAACACCATATATTTT.

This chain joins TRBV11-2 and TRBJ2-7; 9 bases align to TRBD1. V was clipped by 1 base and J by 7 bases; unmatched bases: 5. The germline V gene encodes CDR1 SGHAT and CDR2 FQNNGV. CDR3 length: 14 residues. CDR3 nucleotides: TGTGCCAGCAGCTTAGCCGGACAGGGGCGAGAGCAGTACTTC. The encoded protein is CASSLAGQGREQYF.

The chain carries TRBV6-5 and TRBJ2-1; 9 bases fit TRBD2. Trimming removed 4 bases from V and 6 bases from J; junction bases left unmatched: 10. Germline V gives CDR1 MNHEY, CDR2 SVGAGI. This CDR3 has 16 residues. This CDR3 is CASSSEAGGPSNEQFF. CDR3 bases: TGTGCCAGCAGTTCCGAGGCGGGAGGGCCCTCCAATGAGCAGTTCTTC.

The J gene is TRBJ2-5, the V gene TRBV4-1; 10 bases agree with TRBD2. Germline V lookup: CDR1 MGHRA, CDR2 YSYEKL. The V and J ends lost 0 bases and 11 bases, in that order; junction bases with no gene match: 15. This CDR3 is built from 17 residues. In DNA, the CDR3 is TGCGCCAGCAGCCAAGAATTGAGCGGGGGGGACCGTGGAGAGCAGTACTTC. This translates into CASSQELSGGDRGEQYF.

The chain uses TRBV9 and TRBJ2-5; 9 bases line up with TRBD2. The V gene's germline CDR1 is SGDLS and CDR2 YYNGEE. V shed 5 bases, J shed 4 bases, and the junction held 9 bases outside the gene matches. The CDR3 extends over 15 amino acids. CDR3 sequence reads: CASSRGGAGGETQYF. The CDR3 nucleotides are TGTGCCAGCAGTAGGGGGGGAGCGGGGGGAGAGACCCAGTACTTC.

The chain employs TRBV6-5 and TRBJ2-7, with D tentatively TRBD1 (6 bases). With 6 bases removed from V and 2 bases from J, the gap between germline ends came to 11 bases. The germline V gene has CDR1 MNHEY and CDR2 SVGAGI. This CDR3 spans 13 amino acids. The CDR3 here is CASSKDSTYEQYF. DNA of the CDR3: TGTGCCAGCAGCAAGGACAGTACCTACGAGCAGTACTTC.

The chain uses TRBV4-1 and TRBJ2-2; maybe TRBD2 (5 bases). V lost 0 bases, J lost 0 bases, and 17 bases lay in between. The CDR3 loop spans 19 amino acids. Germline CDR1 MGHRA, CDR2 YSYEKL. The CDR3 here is CASSQEPTPPAANTGELFF. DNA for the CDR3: TGCGCCAGCAGCCAAGAACCCACCCCGCCAGCGGCGAACACCGGGGAGCTGTTTTTT.

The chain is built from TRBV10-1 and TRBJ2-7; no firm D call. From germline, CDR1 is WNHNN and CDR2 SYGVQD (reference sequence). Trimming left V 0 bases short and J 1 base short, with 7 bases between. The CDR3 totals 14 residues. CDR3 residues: CASSESPSSYEQYF. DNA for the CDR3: TGCGCCAGCAGTGAGTCCCCTTCTTCCTACGAGCAGTACTTC.

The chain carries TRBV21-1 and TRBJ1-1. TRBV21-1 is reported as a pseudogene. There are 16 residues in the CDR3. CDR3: CASTLVRRLRYTEAFF. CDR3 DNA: TGTGCCAGCACTTTGGTTCGGCGACTACGGTACACTGAAGCTTTCTTT.

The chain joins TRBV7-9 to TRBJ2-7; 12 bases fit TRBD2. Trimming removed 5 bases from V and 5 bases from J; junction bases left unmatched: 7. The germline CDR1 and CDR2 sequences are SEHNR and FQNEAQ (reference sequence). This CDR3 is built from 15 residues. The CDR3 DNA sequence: TGTGCCAGCAGCAAGACTAGCGGGAGTCTCGACGAGCAGTACTTC. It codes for CASSKTSGSLDEQYF.

CDR3 amino acids: CASSSISRSTGELFF. The CDR3 nucleotides read TGCGCCAGCTCTTCTATCTCGCGGTCCACCGGGGAGCTGTTTTTT. The V call is TRBV5-1, the J call TRBJ2-2; D unresolved. The CDR3 runs 15 residues. V was clipped by 7 bases and J by 4 bases, with 17 bases between them. CDR1 is SGHRS, CDR2 YFSETQ, per germline. Using reference TRBV5-1 and TRBJ2-2 for the parts outside the CDR3, the full variable domain is KAGVTQTPRYLIKTRGQQVTLSCSPISGHRSVSWYQQTPGQGLQFLFEYFSETQRNKGNFPGRFSGRQFSNSRSEMNVSTLELGDSALYLCASSSISRSTGELFFGEGSRLTVL.

CDR3 protein: CASEAPSGTGPYEQYF. In DNA form, the CDR3 reads TGTGCCAGCGAAGCCCCCTCGGGGACAGGGCCCTACGAGCAGTACTTC. The chain carries TRBV28 and TRBJ2-7; 9 nucleotides agree with TRBD1. Germline V gene sequence: CDR1 MDHEN, CDR2 SYDVKM. The CDR3 consists of 16 residues. V shed 8 bases, J shed 2 bases, and the junction held 13 bases outside the gene matches.

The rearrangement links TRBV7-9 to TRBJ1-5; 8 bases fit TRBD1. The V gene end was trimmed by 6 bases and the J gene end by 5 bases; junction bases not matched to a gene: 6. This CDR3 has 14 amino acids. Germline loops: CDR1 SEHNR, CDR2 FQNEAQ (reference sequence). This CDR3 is CASSPDRGDQPQHF. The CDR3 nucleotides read TGTGCCAGCAGTCCCGACAGGGGTGATCAGCCCCAGCATTTT.